The next 17 T cell receptor beta chains were all read from a single sample in a study of T cells in women clearing cervical HPV infection. Produced via immunoSEQ multiplex PCR; TCRdb's table is partial and in-frame only. The table gives tens of thousands of clones; the top ten clones make up about 40% of it. Input material: blood buffy coat. Receptors originate from a woman between 18 and 70 years old with a cervical HPV16 infection that either progressed to CIN3+ or cleared (not recorded which).

As regards this clone: The CDR3 end falls 3 residues outside the read, so it is completed with the germline J gene. The sample carries other DNA sequences with the same CDR3. The rearrangement uses TRBV2 and TRBJ2-7; tentatively, D is TRBD2 (6 bases). The V gene's germline CDR1 is SNHLY and CDR2 FYNNEI. Trimming took off 6 bases at V and 2 bases at J, with 14 bases between the two ends. The CDR3 covers 14 residues. Incomplete CDR3 DNA: TGTGCCAGCAGGTCGACTCCGGGGGCCTACGAG. This gives the protein CASRSTPGAYE. The entire CDR3 is CASRSTPGAYEQYF.

As for this clone: The CDR3 end lies 3 residues beyond the end of the read and is filled in from the germline J gene. V gene TRBV5-1 combines with J gene TRBJ2-3; D call uncertain. The CDR3 covers 13 residues. The germline V gene has CDR1 SGHRS and CDR2 YFSETQ. CDR3 bases read: TGCGCCAGCAGCTTGGATAGCAATCAGCCG. This codes for CASSLDSNQP. The CDR3 as a whole reads CASSLDSNQPQYF.

As to this clone: The DNA ends 3 residues before the CDR3 does, and the rest of the CDR3 is filled in from the germline J gene. V gene TRBV20-1 combines with J gene TRBJ2-7; D is possibly TRBD1 (6 bases). Trimming removed 1 base from V and 1 base from J, with 17 bases in between. In germline, CDR1 is DFQATT, CDR2 SNEGSKA (reference sequence). The CDR3 is made up of 16 amino acids. The CDR3 is CSARAGGRGVSYEQYF. The part of the CDR3 DNA that was read is TGCAGTGCTAGAGCTGGGGGCAGGGGAGTGTCCTACGAG.

On this clone itself: The CDR3 end falls 3 residues outside the read, so it is completed with the germline J gene. The chain recombines TRBV19 with TRBJ2-2, with 7 bases that match TRBD1. Looked up from germline, CDR1 is LNHDA and CDR2 is SQIVND (reference sequence). With V trimmed by 11 bases and J by 3 bases, 9 bases remained unmatched. This CDR3 has 14 residues. The CDR3: CAGQAGGYTGELFF. The part of the CDR3 DNA that was read is TGTGCCGGACAGGCTGGGGGATACACCGGGGAG.

About this clone itself: The read is 3 residues too short to cover the CDR3 end, so that end is filled in from the germline J gene. This chain links TRBV6-1 with TRBJ2-1; 8 positions agree with TRBD1. This CDR3 comprises 14 residues. V shed 4 bases, J shed 6 bases, and the junction held 5 bases outside the gene matches. Germline CDR1 is MNHNS and CDR2 is SASEGT. The CDR3 sequence is CASSGMTGVNEQFF. The CDR3 bases that were read are TGTGCCAGCAGTGGGATGACAGGGGTCAATGAG.

On this clone: Read data end 3 residues before the CDR3 end; the end is taken from the germline J gene. The chain is built from TRBV18 and TRBJ2-1; 11 nucleotides line up with TRBD2. Germline-derived CDR1 and CDR2 are KGHSH and LQKENI. CDR3 length equals 15 residues. V lost 4 bases and J lost 7; bases outside the gene matches: 6. The CDR3 protein is CASSRDSGGANEQFF. The DNA read from the CDR3 is TGTGCCAGCTCACGGGATAGCGGGGGGGCAAATGAG.

As for this clone: The read falls 3 residues short of the CDR3 end, and the missing part is taken from the germline J gene. V is TRBV11-2 and J is TRBJ2-1; TRBD1 agrees at 8 bases. The CDR3 runs 15 residues. CDR1 is SGHAT, CDR2 FQNNGV, per germline. Trimming cost V 5 bases and J 3 bases; bases outside gene matches: 6. The sequenced CDR3 bases are TGTGCCAGCAGCAAGACCGGGACAGGCTACAATGAG. This translates into CASSKTGTGYNE. The entire CDR3 is CASSKTGTGYNEQFF.

Note on this clone: Germline and junction disagree at one end, which may indicate a read error. The read terminates 3 residues ahead of where the CDR3 ends, so the germline J gene completes it. The same CDR3 can be traced to other DNA sequences in this sample. V and J are TRBV2 and TRBJ1-3, with a weak D call TRBD1 (5 bases). This CDR3 comprises 14 residues. Germline lookup yields CDR1 SNHLY and CDR2 FYNNEI. CDR3 bases read: TGTGCCAGCAGTGACAGGGCACCTGGAAACACA. Amino acid sequence: CASSDRAPGNT. The full-length CDR3 reads as CASSDRAPGNTIYF.

As for this clone: The observed sequence ends 3 residues before the CDR3 terminus, with the missing tail filled in from the germline J gene. This chain uses TRBV7-2 with TRBJ1-4; D is unclear. V dropped 5 bases and J dropped 4 bases, with 8 bases sitting between them. The CDR3 runs 13 residues. In germline, CDR1 is SGHTA, CDR2 FQGNSA. The CDR3 loop is CASSLFYNEKLFF. Partial CDR3 DNA: TGTGCCAGCAGCCTTTTCTATAATGAAAAA.

The CDR3 bases that were read are TGTGCCTGGAACACAGGAGCGAACACTGAA. Translated: CAWNTGANTE. The full CDR3 is CAWNTGANTEAFF. The V and J genes are TRBV30 and TRBJ1-1; a weak D match, TRBD1 (5 bases). The sequence runs out 3 residues before the end of the CDR3; the remainder is reconstructed from the germline J gene. Germline values: CDR1 GTSNPN, CDR2 SVGIG (reference sequence). This CDR3 is 13 amino acids long. V was shortened by 4 bases and J by 1 base, with 10 bases between the two germline ends.

A note on this clone: The read halts 3 residues ahead of the CDR3 end, with the missing end drawn from the germline J gene. The chain links TRBV11-2 to TRBJ2-1; 12 bases match TRBD2. The length of the CDR3 is 15 residues. CDR1 is SGHAT, CDR2 FQNNGV, per germline. Trimming cost V 4 bases and J 5 bases; bases outside gene matches: 3. Incomplete CDR3 DNA: TGTGCCAGCAGCTCCGGACTAGCGGGGAACAATGAG. This gives the protein CASSSGLAGNNE. The whole CDR3 sequence is CASSSGLAGNNEQFF.

To note about this clone: The CDR3 goes on 3 residues after the read ends, and that part is filled in from the germline J gene. This chain links TRBV7-9 with TRBJ1-5; TRBD1 matches 7 bases. J lost 4 bases, V lost 5 bases, and 2 bases had no gene match. CDR1 is SEHNR and CDR2 is FQNEAQ in the germline V gene (reference sequence). The CDR3 runs to 13 residues. The chain's CDR3 is CASSQGQNQPQHF. The DNA read from the CDR3 is TGTGCCAGCAGCCAGGGACAGAATCAGCCC.

Concerning this clone: With the read ending 3 residues before the CDR3 end, the germline J gene is used to fill in that end. The rearrangement uses TRBV2 and TRBJ1-1; possible D gene TRBD1, 6 bases. This CDR3 is 13 amino acids long. Germline V gene lookup returns CDR1 SNHLY and CDR2 FYNNEI. V shed 8 bases and J shed 7 bases, with 17 bases lying between them. The sequenced part of the CDR3 DNA is TGTGCCAGCGGACAGCTCTTGTCGGATGAA. Amino acids: CASGQLLSDE. The whole CDR3 protein reads CASGQLLSDEAFF.

Comments on this clone: With the read ending 3 residues before the CDR3 end, the germline J gene is used to fill in that end. The genes are TRBV7-3 and TRBJ2-3; TRBD2 matches 8 bases. There are 16 residues in the CDR3. Germline CDR1 is SGHTA and CDR2 is FQGTGA. J gave up 1 base and V 5 bases, and 8 bases lay outside the gene matches. This CDR3 is CASSPLRGGGTDTQYF. CDR3 DNA, as far as it was read: TGTGCCAGCAGCCCCCTCCGGGGGGGCGGCACAGATACG.

Concerning this clone itself: The read ends 3 residues before the CDR3 terminus; that terminus is restored from the germline J gene. The gene calls are TRBV11-1 and TRBJ1-2; 7 nucleotides line up with TRBD1. Germline V gene lookup returns CDR1 SGHAT and CDR2 FQDESV (reference sequence). The CDR3 is 13 residues long. The CDR3 DNA, read in part, is TGTGCCAGCAGCTTTGGGACAGCCTACGAA. Encoded protein: CASSFGTAYE. The entire CDR3 sequence reads CASSFGTAYEYTF.

Note on this clone: Read sequence stops 3 residues before the CDR3 end, and the germline J gene provides the missing end. This chain connects TRBV2 to TRBJ2-1; D is possibly TRBD2 (6 bases). The V end was cut by 8 bases, the J end by 5 bases, with 13 bases between. The length of the CDR3 is 13 residues. Germline V gene lookup returns CDR1 SNHLY and CDR2 FYNNEI. This CDR3 is CASRDSGDNEQFF. CDR3 bases read: TGTGCCAGCCGGGACTCCGGGGACAATGAG.

As for this clone: The read ends 3 residues early relative to the CDR3; the germline J gene fills the gap. This chain joins TRBV10-3 and TRBJ2-5; either TRBD1 or TRBD2 may supply D (5 bases each). The CDR3 runs to 13 residues. CDR1 is ENHRY, CDR2 SYGVKD, per germline. Trimming left V 8 bases short and J 5 bases short, with 15 bases between. CDR3 bases read: TGTGCCATCGCTTCGCAGGGAGTGGAGACC. It codes for CAIASQGVET. The entire CDR3 protein reads CAIASQGVETQYF.